The clone carrying this T cell receptor (beta chain) was seen more than once but under ten times. Its antigen remains unknown. This record comes from a study of CD8 T cells in ankylosing spondylitis. With V trimmed by 5 bases and J by 5 bases, 8 bases remained unmatched. The CDR3 has 14 amino acids. Germline values: CDR1 SGHRS, CDR2 YFSETQ. Each TCR beta library was made by quantitative 5'-RACE that incorporated molecular barcodes. MiXCR was run by TCRdb on the 5' RACE reads, yielding one entry per CDR3 protein. The sample lists fewer than 550,000 distinct CDR3 sequences, about 5.2% seen once, with 3% to 4% in the top ten. Notes on the study in general: Previously reported in reactive arthritis synovial fluid and blood were some of the motif variants. Ankylosing spondylitis blood seemed to carry a telltale TCR beta motif made of about 8 highly homologous variants. Researchers reportedly found disease-linked clones significantly enriched in matched ankylosing spondylitis synovial fluid.

This sequence originates from a male donor with ankylosing spondylitis. V usage is TRBV5-1 and J usage is TRBJ2-7, with 9 bases identical to TRBD1. The sample taken for sequencing was blood, either unsorted or a sorted T cell fraction (not recorded which). The CDR3 sequence is CASSYRDREHEQYF. For the CDR3, the DNA is TGCGCCAGCAGTTACCGGGACAGGGAACACGAGCAGTACTTC.